One and the same sample provided the 2 T cell receptor beta chains below, sequenced in a study of technical replicates of blood from a handful of donors. Produced via immunoSEQ multiplex PCR; TCRdb's table is partial and in-frame only. The sample lists about 60,000 clones, around 90% occurring once. Sequencing was performed on PBMCs. Receptors originate from a human donor in good health. Some clones in this sample may be carry-over from other donors' samples.

This clone was found a few times. V and J are TRBV4-1 and TRBJ2-3; 13 bases are shared with TRBD2. V lost 0 bases, J lost 6 bases, and 6 bases stayed unmatched. From germline, CDR1 is MGHRA and CDR2 YSYEKL. The CDR3 contains 17 residues. The DNA for the CDR3 is TGCGCCAGCAGCCAAGATGAGACTAGCGGGGGGTGGGATACGCAGTATTTT. Protein sequence: CASSQDETSGGWDTQYF.

This clone showed up just a few times. This chain joins TRBV27 and TRBJ1-5; a possible D gene is TRBD1 (6 bases). The germline V and J ends were trimmed by 3 bases and 5 bases, with 14 bases remaining between them. CDR1 and CDR2 (germline): MNHEY, SMNVEV (reference sequence). This CDR3 spans 15 amino acids. The CDR3 spells CASSFLGQLDQPQHF. For the CDR3, the DNA is TGTGCCAGCAGTTTCTTAGGACAGTTGGATCAGCCCCAGCATTTT.